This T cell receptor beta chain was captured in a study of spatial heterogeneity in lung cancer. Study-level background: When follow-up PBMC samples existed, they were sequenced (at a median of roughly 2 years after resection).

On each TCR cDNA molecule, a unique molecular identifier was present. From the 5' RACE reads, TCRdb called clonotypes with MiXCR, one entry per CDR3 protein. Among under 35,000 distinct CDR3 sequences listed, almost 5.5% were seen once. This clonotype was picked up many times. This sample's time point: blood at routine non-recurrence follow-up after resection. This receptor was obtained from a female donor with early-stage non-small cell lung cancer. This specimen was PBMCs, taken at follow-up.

CDR3 sequence reads: CASSQDSPRRLGTEAFF. CDR3 bases: TGTGCCAGCAGCCAAGATTCGCCGCGACGGTTGGGTACTGAAGCTTTCTTT. The V gene is TRBV3-1, the J gene TRBJ1-1; no definite D call. The CDR3 has 17 amino acids. Germline V gene data show CDR1 as LGHDT and CDR2 as YNNKEL (reference sequence). Trimming removed 0 bases at V and 5 bases at J, with 19 bases between.